The 2 T cell receptor beta chains below all came from one sample that was sequenced in a study of T cell responses to AZD1222 COVID-19 vaccine. Sequenced by immunoSEQ multiplex PCR; TCRdb stores in-frame clones only, minus some. The table shows some 190,000 clones, with about nine tenths occurring only once. The source material was peripheral blood, sampled 28 days after the second AZD1222 dose. The receptors derive from an adult who received the AZD1222 COVID-19 vaccine.

This rearrangement joins TRBV7-3 to TRBJ1-1; D remains unclear. Deletions cut 5 bases from V and 0 bases from J, with 10 bases between. Germline CDR1 SGHTA, CDR2 FQGTGA. This CDR3 is built from 14 residues. The CDR3 nucleotides are TGTGCCAGCAGCCCGACACCCATGAACACTGAAGCTTTCTTT. It is translated as CASSPTPMNTEAFF.

CDR3: CASSLLGVGSSEQYF. CDR3 DNA: TGTGCCAGCAGCTTGCTGGGGGTAGGGTCTTCCGAGCAGTACTTC. The gene calls are TRBV5-5 and TRBJ2-7; the D call may be TRBD1 or TRBD2 (5 bases each). V dropped 1 base and J dropped 6 bases, with 17 bases sitting between them. Germline loops: CDR1 SGHKS, CDR2 YYEKEE (reference sequence). The CDR3 is made up of 15 amino acids.